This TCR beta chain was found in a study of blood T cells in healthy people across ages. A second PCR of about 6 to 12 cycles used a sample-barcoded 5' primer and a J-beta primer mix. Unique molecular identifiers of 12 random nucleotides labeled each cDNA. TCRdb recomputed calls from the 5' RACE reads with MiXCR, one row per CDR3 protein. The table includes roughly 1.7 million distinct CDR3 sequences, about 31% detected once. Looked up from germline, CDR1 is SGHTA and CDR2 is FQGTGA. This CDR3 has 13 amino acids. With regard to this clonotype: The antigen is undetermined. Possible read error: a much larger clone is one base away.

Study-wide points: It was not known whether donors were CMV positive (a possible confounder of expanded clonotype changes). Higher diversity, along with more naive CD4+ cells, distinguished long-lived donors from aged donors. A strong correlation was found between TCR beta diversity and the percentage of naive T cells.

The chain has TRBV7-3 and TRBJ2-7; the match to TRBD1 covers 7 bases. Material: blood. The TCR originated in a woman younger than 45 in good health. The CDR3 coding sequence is TGTGCCAACAGCCGGGACAGTATCTACGAGCAGTACTTC. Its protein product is CANSRDSIYEQYF.